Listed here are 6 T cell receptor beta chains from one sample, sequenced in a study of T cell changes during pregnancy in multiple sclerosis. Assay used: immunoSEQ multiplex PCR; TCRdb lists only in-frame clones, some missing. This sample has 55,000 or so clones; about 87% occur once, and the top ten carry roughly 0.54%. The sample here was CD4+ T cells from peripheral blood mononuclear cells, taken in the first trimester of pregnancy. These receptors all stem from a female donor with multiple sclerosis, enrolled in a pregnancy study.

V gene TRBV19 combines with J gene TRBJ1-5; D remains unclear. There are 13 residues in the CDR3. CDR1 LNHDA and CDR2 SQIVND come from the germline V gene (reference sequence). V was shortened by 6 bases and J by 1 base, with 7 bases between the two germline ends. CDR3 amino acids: CASRVESNQPQHF. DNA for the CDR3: TGTGCCAGTAGGGTAGAAAGCAATCAGCCCCAGCATTTT. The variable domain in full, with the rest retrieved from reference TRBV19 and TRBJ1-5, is DGGITQSPKYLFRKEGQNVTLSCEQNLNHDAMYWYRQDPGQGLRLIYYSQIVNDFQKGDIAEGYSVSREKKESFPLTVTSAQKNPTAFYLCASRVESNQPQHFGDGTRLSIL.

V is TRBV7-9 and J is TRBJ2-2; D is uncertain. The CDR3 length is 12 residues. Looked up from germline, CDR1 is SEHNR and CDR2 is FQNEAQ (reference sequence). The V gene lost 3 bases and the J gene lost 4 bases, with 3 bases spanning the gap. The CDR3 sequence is CASSFSTGELFF. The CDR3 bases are TGTGCCAGCAGCTTCTCCACCGGGGAGCTGTTTTTT.

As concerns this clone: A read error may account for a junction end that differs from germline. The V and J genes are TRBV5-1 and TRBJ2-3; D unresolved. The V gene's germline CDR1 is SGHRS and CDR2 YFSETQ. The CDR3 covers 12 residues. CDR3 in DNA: TGCGCCAGTAGCTCTGGAGCAGATACGCAGTATTTT. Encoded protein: CASSSGADTQYF.

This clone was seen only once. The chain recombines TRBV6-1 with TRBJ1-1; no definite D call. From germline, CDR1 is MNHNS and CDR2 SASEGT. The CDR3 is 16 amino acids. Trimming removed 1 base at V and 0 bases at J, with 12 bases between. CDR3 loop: CASSEGTGSMNTEAFF. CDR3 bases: TGTGCCAGCAGTGAAGGTACGGGGTCAATGAACACTGAAGCTTTCTTT.

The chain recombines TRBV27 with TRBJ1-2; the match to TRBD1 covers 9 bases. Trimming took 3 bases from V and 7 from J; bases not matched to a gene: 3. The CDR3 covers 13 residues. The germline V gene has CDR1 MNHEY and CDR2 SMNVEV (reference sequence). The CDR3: CASSFRDRAGYTF. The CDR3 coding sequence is TGTGCCAGCAGTTTCCGGGACAGGGCTGGCTACACCTTC.

The CDR3 here is CASSDAGTGQETQYF. CDR3 DNA sequence: TGTGCCAGCAGCGATGCCGGGACAGGGCAAGAGACCCAGTACTTC. The chain joins TRBV9 to TRBJ2-5; 9 bases are shared with TRBD1. The CDR3 runs 15 residues. V lost 3 bases to trimming and J lost 2 bases; unmatched junction nucleotides: 5. The germline V gene has CDR1 SGDLS and CDR2 YYNGEE. Together with reference TRBV9 and TRBJ2-5, the CDR3 gives the full variable domain: DSGVTQTPKHLITATGQRVTLRCSPRSGDLSVYWYQQSLDQGLQFLIQYYNGEERAKGNILERFSAQQFPDLHSELNLSSLELGDSALYFCASSDAGTGQETQYFGPGTRLLVL.